The clone carrying this TCR beta chain appeared a few times. Its specificity is unknown. This sample is drawn from a study of blood T cells in healthy people across ages. The germline CDR1 and CDR2 sequences are MNHEY and SVGAGI. CDR3 size: 14 residues. Trimming removed 5 bases from V and 7 bases from J; junction bases left unmatched: 8. Study-wide findings and caveats: Diversity was higher, and naive CD4+ cells more numerous, in long-lived donors than in aged donors.

Donor samples were obtained from healthy Caucasian individuals from Russia, aged about 6 to 95. Combining a sample-barcoded 5' primer with a J-beta primer mix, a second PCR ran for roughly 7 to 11 cycles. A single record per CDR3 protein comes from TCRdb applying MiXCR to the 5' RACE reads. The sample records fewer than 800,000 distinct CDR3 sequences, approximately 25% being singletons. The same data also contributed to another study, on T cells of mothers and their children. In that study: The donor cohort consisted of a few healthy Caucasian mothers and their six children. Overlap in related mother-child pairs always slightly exceeded unrelated pairs, never significantly.

This receptor was taken from a boy younger than 18 in good health. Sequenced input: blood. The chain uses TRBV6-5 and TRBJ1-2; 9 bases match TRBD1. Here the CDR3 DNA reads TGTGCCAGCAGTACCGGACAGGGGCCTTTTGGCTACACCTTC. Its translation is CASSTGQGPFGYTF.